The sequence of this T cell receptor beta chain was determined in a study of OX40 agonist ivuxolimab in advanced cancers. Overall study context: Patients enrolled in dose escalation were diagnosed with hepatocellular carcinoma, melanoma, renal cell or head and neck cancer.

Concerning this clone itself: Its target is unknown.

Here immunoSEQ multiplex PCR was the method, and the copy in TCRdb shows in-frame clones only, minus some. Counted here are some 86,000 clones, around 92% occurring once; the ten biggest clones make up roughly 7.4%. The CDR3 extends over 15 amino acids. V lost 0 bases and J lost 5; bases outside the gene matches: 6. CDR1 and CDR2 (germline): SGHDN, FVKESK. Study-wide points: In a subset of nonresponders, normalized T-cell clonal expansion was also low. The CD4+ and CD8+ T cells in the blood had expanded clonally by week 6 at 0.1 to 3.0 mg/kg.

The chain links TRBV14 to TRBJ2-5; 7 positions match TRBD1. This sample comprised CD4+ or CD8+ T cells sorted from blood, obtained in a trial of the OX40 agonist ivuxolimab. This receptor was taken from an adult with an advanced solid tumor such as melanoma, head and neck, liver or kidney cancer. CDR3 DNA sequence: TGTGCCAGCAGCCAAGATCTAAGACAGGGTGAGACCCAGTACTTC. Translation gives CASSQDLRQGETQYF.